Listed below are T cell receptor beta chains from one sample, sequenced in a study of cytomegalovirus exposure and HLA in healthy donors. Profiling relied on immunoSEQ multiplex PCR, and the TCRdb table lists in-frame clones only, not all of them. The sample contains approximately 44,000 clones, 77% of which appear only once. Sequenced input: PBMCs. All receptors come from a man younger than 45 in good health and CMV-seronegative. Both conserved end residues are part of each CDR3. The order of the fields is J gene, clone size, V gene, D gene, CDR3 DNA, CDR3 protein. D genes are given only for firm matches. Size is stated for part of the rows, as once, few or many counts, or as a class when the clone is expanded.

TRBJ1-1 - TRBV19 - TGTGCCAGTACCCCGGGGGGGCGGAACACTGAAGCTTTCTTT CASTPGGRNTEAFF
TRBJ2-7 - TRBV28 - TGTGCCAGCAGTTTCGGCGGGGAAGACGAGCAGTACTTC CASSFGGEDEQYF
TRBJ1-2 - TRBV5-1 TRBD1 TGCGCCAGCAGATACTCGGGACAGGGGGCCACTAACTATGGCTACACCTTC CASRYSGQGATNYGYTF
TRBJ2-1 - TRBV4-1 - TGCGCCAGCAGCCAAGCCCCTCAGTTTGCCAATGAGCAGTTCTTC CASSQAPQFANEQFF
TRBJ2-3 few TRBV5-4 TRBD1 TGTGCCAGCAGCTTGGACAGGGGTATCACAGATACGCAGTATTTT CASSLDRGITDTQYF
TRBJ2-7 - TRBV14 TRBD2 TGTGCCAGCAGCCTAGATCGGCCCAAACTAGCGGGAGTCTCCTACGAGCAGTACTTC CASSLDRPKLAGVSYEQYF
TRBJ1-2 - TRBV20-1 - TGCAGTGCTAGACCAGGGGATGGCTACACCTTC CSARPGDGYTF
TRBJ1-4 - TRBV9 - TGTGCCAGCAGCGTAGAACAGGGAGGGGAAAAACTGTTTTTT CASSVEQGGEKLFF
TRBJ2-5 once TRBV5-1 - TGCGCCAGCAGCGTCGCCCAAGCGTACCAAGAGACCCAGTACTTC CASSVAQAYQETQYF
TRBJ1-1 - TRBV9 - TGTGCCAGCAGCTCAAACCGAGGTGAAGCTTTCTTT CASSSNRGEAFF
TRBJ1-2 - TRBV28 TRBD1 TGTGCCTTGGGGGACAGGTCGAGGAGTGGCTACACCTTC CALGDRSRSGYTF
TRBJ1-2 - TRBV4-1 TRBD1 TGCGCCAGCAGCCAAACGGACAGGGTCGGCTATGGCTACACCTTC CASSQTDRVGYGYTF
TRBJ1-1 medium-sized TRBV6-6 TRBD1 TGTGCCAGCACCATGGGGGACAGGAACACTGAAGCTTTCTTT CASTMGDRNTEAFF
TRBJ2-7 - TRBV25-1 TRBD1 TGTGCCAGCAGTGACAGCCCGGGACAGGGTTTCCCAATTTACGAGCAGTACTTC CASSDSPGQGFPIYEQYF
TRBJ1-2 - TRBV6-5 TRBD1 TGTGCCAGCAGTTTTGACAGGGCGTTGAACTATGGCTACACCTTC CASSFDRALNYGYTF
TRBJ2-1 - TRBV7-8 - TGTGCCAGCAGCTTACTTTTCAAAAAGGGAGCGGCCAATGAGCAGTTCTTC CASSLLFKKGAANEQFF
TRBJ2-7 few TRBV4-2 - TGTGCCAGCAGCCAAGAACAGGATGCTTACGAGCAGTACTTC CASSQEQDAYEQYF
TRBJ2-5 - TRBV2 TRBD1 TGTGCCAGCAGTCTCCGGGACAGGGTACAAGAGACCCAGTACTTC CASSLRDRVQETQYF
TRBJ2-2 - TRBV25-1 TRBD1 TGTGCCAGCAGTGAGAGGGACAGGGAGGCGAACACCGGGGAGCTGTTTTTT CASSERDREANTGELFF
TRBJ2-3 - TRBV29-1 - TGCGGGGGGGCAGGGGGCATTACAGATACGCAGTATTTT CGGAGGITDTQYF
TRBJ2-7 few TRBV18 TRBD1 TGTGCCAGCGCAAGGACAGGCTACGAGCAGTACTTC CASARTGYEQYF
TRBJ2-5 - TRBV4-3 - TGCGCCAGCAGCCAAGATTGGAGCTCCCAAGAGACCCAGTACTTC CASSQDWSSQETQYF
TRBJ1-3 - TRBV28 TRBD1 TGTGCCAGCAGGACAGGGGGCACTGGAAACACCATATATTTT CASRTGGTGNTIYF
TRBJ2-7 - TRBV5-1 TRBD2 TGCGCCAGCAGTTTAGCGGGATCCTACGAGCAGTACTTC CASSLAGSYEQYF